Many counts were recorded for the clone carrying this T cell receptor (beta chain). Its antigen is undetermined. The germline gives CDR1 MDHEN, CDR2 SYDVKM. V was clipped by 7 bases and J by 10 bases, with 14 bases between them. This CDR3 comprises 13 residues. Time point given: newly diagnosed GD, antithyroid drugs for less than 3 months. Making the TCR library involved RNA that had been extracted from PBMCs. EDTA tubes received approximately 10 milliliters of drawn peripheral blood. The source of the sample is a study of regulatory T cells in long-lasting Graves disease. Study in general: Graves' patients, diagnosed recently, had received antithyroid drugs under 3 months. Study results and caveats: Persistent disease favored TRBV28, TRBJ1-2 and TRBJ2-5.

Assembly of TCR beta libraries relied on iRepertoire HTBI primers together with Arm-PCR of CDR3 regions. Via MiXCR, TCRdb re-called the multiplex PCR reads, giving one row per CDR3 protein. The sample consists of over 300,000 distinct CDR3 sequences, around 15% of them appearing once. This clonotype was obtained from a female donor with Graves disease. The sequenced sample was peripheral blood mononuclear cells (PBMCs), obtained at new diagnosis, from a patient treated with antithyroid drugs. The chain links TRBV28 to TRBJ1-6, with D possibly TRBD1 on 6 matching bases. CDR3 bases: TGTGCCAGCACCCCACGTGGGGGCTCACCCCTCCACTTT. Translating gives CASTPRGGSPLHF.